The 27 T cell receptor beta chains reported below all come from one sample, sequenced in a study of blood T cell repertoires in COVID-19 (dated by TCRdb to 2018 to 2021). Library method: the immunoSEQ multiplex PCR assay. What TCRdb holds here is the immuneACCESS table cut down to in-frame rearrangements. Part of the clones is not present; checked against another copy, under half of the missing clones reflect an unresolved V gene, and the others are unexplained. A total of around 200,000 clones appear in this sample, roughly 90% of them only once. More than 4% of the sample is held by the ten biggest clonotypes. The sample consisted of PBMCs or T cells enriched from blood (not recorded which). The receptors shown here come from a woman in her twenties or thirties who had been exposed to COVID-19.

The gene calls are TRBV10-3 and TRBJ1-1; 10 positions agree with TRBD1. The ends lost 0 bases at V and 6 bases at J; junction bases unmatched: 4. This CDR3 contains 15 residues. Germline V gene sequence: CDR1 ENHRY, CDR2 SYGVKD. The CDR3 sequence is CAISESRQGAAEAFF. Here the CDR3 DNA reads TGTGCCATCAGTGAGTCGAGACAGGGGGCCGCTGAAGCTTTCTTT.

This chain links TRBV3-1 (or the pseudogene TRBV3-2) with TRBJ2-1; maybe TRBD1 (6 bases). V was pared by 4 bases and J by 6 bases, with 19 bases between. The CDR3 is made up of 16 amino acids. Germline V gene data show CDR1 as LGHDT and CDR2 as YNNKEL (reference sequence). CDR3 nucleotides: TGTGCCAGCAGCCCCCGTCCCTCAGGGGCCCTCAATGAGCAGTTCTTC. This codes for CASSPRPSGALNEQFF.

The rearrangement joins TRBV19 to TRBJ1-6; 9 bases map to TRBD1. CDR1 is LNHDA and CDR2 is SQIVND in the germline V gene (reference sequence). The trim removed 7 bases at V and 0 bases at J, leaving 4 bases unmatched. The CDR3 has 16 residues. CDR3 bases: TGTGCCAGTACCGGGACAGGGAACTCCTATAATTCACCCCTCCACTTT. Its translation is CASTGTGNSYNSPLHF.

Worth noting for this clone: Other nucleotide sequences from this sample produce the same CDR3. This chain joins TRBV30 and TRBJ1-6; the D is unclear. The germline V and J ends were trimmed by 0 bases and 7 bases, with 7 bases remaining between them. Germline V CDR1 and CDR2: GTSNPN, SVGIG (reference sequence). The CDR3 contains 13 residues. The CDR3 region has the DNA TGTGCCTGGAGTGTACTGCGAAATTCACCCCTCCACTTT. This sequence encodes CAWSVLRNSPLHF.

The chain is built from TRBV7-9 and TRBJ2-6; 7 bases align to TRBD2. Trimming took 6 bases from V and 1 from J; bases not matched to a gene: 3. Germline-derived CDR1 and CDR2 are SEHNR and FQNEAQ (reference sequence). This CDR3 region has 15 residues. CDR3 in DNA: TGTGCCAGCAGACCCGGGGGGTCTGGGGCCAACGTCCTGACTTTC. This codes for CASRPGGSGANVLTF.

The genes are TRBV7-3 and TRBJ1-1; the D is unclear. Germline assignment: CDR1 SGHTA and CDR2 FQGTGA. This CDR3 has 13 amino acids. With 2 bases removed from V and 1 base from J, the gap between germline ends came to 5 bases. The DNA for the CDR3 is TGTGCCAGCAGCTTATCCGGGAACACTGAAGCTTTCTTT. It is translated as CASSLSGNTEAFF.

The CDR3 nucleotides read TGTGCCAGCACCTCGACAGGACTCACAGATACGCAGTATTTT. This codes for CASTSTGLTDTQYF. The gene calls are TRBV2 and TRBJ2-3; maybe TRBD1 (6 bases). Germline-derived CDR1 and CDR2 are SNHLY and FYNNEI. CDR3 length equals 14 residues. The V end was cut by 7 bases, the J end by 2 bases, with 13 bases between.

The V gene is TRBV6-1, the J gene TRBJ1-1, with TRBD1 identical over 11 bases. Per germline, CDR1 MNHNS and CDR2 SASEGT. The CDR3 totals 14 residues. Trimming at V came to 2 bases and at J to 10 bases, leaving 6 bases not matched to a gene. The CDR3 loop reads CASSELGTGGRAFF. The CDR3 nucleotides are TGTGCCAGCAGTGAACTTGGGACAGGGGGTAGAGCTTTCTTT.

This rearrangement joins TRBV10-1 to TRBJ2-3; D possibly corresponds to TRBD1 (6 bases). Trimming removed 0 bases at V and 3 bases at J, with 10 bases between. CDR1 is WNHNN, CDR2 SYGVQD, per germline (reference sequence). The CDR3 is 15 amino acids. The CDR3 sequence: CASSESGRGTDTQYF. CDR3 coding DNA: TGCGCCAGCAGTGAGTCGGGCAGGGGTACAGATACGCAGTATTTT.

CDR3 nucleotides: TGTGCCAGCAGATTAGCGGGGGGCGTAGATACGCAGTATTTT. Residues: CASRLAGGVDTQYF. V and J are TRBV2 and TRBJ2-3; 10 nucleotides agree with TRBD2. V lost 6 bases, J lost 5 bases, and 5 bases stayed unmatched. From germline, CDR1 is SNHLY and CDR2 FYNNEI. This CDR3 spans 14 amino acids. The complete variable domain, with remaining parts taken from reference TRBV2 and TRBJ2-3, reads EPEVTQTPSHQVTQMGQEVILRCVPISNHLYFYWYRQILGQKVEFLVSFYNNEISEKSEIFDDQFSVERPDGSNFTLKIRSTKLEDSAMYFCASRLAGGVDTQYFGPGTRLTVL.

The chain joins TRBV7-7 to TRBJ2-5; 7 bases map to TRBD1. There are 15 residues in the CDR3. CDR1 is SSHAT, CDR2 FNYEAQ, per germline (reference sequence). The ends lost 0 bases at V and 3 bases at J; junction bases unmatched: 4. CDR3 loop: CASSLATTGKETQYF. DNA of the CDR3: TGTGCCAGCAGCTTAGCGACGACAGGGAAAGAGACCCAGTACTTC.

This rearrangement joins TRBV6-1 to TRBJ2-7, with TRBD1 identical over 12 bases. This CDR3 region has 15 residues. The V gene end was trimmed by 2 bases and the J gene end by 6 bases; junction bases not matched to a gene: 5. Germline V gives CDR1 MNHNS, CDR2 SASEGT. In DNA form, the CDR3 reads TGTGCCAGCAGTGAAAGCGGGACAGGGGGCGCCGAGCAGTACTTC. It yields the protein CASSESGTGGAEQYF.

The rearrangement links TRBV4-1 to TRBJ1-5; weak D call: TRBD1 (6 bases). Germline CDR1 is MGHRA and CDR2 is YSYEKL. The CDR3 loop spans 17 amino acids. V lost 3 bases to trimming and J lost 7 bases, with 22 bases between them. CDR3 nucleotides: TGCGCCAGCAGCCATGCCCCGGTGGGGGGGCTGGGGCAGCCCCAGCATTTT. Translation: CASSHAPVGGLGQPQHF.

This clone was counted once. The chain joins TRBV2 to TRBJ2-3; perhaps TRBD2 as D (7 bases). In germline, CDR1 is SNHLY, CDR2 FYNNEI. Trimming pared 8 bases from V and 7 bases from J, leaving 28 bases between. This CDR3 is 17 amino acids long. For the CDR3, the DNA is TGTGCCAGCCGACGCGAACGGGGGCGAGGGGGGGAAAATACGCAGTATTTT. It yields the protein CASRRERGRGGENTQYF.

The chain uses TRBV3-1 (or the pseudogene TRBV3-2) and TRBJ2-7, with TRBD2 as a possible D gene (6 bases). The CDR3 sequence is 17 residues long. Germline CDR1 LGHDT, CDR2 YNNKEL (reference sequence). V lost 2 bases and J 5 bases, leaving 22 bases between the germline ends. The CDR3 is CASSQREIAGTFNEQYF. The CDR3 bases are TGTGCCAGCAGCCAACGAGAGATTGCCGGGACTTTCAACGAGCAGTACTTC.

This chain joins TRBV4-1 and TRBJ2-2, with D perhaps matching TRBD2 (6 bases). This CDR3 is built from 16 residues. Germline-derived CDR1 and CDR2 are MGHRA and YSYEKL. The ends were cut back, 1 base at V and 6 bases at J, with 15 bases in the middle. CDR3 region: CASSQGGGNEPGELFF. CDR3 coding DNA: TGCGCCAGCAGCCAAGGAGGAGGGAACGAGCCCGGGGAGCTGTTTTTT.

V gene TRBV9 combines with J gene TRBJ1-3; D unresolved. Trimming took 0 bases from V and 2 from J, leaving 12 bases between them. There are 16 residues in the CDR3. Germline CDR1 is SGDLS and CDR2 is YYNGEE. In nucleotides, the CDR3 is TGTGCCAGCAGCGTAGGGGCTCCGGCCCCTGGAAACACCATATATTTT. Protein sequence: CASSVGAPAPGNTIYF.

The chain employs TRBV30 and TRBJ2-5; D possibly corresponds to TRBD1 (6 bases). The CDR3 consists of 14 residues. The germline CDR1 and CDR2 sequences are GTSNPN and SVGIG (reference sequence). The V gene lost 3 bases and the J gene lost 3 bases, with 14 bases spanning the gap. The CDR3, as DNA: TGTGCCTGGAGAGTTCAGGGACACGAAGAGACCCAGTACTTC. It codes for CAWRVQGHEETQYF.

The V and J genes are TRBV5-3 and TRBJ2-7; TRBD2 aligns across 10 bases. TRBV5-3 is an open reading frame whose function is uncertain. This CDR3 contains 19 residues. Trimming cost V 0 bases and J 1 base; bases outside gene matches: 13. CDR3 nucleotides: TGTGCCAGAAGCTTGGAGCTAGCGGGGGAAAGATACAGGTCCTACGAGCAGTACTTC. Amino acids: CARSLELAGERYRSYEQYF.

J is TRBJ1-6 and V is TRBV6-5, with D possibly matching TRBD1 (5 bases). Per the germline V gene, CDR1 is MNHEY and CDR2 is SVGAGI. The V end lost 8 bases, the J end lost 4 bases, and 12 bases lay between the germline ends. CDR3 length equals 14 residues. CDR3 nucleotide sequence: TGTGCCAGCCACCCGGAGGGGTATAATTCACCCCTCCACTTT. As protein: CASHPEGYNSPLHF.

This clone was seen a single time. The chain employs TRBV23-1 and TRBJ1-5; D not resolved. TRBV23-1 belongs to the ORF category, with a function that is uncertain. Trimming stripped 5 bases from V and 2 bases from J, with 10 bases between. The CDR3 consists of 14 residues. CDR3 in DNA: TGCGCCAGCAGTGGGAGGTTTGGCAATCAGCCCCAGCATTTT. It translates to CASSGRFGNQPQHF.

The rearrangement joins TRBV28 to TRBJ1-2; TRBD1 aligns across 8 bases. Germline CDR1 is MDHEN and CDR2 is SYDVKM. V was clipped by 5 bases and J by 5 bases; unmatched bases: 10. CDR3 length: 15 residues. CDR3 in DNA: TGTGCCAGCAGTGCCACAGGGGGAATGGGATATGGCTACACCTTC. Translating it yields CASSATGGMGYGYTF.

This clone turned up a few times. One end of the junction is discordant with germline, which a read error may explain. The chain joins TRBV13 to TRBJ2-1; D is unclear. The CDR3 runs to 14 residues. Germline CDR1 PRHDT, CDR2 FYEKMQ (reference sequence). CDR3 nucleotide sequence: TGTGCCAGCAGCCTAGGTCTACGGGTCGATGAGCAGTTCTTC. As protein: CASSLGLRVDEQFF.

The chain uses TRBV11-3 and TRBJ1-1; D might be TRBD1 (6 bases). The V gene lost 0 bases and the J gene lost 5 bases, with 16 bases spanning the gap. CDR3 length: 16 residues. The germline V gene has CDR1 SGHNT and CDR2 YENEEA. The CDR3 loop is CASSLDHGTGMTEAFF. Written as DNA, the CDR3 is TGTGCCAGCAGCTTAGATCATGGCACAGGGATGACTGAAGCTTTCTTT.

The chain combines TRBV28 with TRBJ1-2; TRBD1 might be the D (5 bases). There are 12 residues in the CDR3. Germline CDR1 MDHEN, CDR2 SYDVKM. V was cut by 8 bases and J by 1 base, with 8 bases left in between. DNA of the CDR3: TGTGCCAGCCAACAGGTTAACTATGGCTACACCTTC. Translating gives CASQQVNYGYTF.

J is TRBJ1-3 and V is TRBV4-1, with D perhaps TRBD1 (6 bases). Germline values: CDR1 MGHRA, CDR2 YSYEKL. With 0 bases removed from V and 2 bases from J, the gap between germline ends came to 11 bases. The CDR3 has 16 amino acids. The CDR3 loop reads CASSQEGGQTGNTIYF. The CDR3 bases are TGCGCCAGCAGCCAAGAGGGGGGGCAGACTGGAAACACCATATATTTT.

CDR3: CSPGSGEAQYF. The CDR3 nucleotides read TGCAGCCCTGGGAGTGGAGAGGCGCAGTATTTT. The chain uses TRBV29-1 and TRBJ2-3; possibly TRBD2 for D (5 bases). V lost 8 bases to trimming and J lost 10 bases, with 16 bases between them. Per the germline V gene, CDR1 is SQVTM and CDR2 is ANQGSEA. This CDR3 comprises 11 residues.